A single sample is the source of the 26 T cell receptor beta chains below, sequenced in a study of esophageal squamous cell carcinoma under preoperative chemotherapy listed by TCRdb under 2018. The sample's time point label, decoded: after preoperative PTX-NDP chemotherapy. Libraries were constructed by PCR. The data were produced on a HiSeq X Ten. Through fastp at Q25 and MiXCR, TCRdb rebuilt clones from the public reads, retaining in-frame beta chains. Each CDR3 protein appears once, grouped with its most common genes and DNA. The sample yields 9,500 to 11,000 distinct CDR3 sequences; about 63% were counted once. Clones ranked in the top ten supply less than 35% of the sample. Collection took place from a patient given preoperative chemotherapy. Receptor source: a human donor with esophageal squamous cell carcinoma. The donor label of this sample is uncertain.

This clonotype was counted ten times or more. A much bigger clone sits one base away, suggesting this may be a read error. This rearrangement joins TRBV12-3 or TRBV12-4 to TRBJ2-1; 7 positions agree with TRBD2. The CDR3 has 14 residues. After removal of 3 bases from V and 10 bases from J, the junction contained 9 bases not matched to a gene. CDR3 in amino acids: CASSFGREIYEQFF. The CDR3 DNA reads TGTGCCAGCAGTTTCGGGCGGGAGATCTACGAGCAGTTCTTC.

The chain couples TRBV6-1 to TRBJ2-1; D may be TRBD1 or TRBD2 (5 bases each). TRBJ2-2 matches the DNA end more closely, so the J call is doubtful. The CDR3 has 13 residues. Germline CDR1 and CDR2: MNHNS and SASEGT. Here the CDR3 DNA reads TGTGCCAGCAGCTTCGGGACGGACGAGGAGCTGTTTTTT. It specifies CASSFGTDEELFF.

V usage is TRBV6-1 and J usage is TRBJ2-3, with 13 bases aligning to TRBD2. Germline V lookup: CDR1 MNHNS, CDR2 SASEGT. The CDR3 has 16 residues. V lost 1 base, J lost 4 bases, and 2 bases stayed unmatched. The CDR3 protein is CASSEGTSGGADTQYF. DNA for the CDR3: TGTGCCAGCAGTGAAGGGACTAGCGGGGGCGCAGATACGCAGTATTTT.

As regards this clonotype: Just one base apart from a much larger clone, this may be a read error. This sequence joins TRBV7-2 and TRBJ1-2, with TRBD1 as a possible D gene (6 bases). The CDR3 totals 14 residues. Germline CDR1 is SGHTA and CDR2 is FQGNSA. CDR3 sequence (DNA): TGTGCCAACAGCCTCCTGGAAGGGGGCTATGGCTACACCTTC. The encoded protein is CANSLLEGGYGYTF. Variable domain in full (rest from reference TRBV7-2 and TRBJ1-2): GAGVSQSPSNKVTEKGKDVELRCDPISGHTALYWYRQSLGQGLEFLIYFQGNSAPDKSGLPSDRFSAERTGGSVSTLTIQRTQQEDSAVYLCANSLLEGGYGYTFGSGTRLTVV.

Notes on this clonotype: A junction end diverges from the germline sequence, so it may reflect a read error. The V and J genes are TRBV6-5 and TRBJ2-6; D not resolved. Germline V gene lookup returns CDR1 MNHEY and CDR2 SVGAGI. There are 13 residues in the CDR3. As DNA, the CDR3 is TGTGTCAGCAGTTGGCAGCAACAAAAGACCCAGACTTTC. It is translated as CVSSWQQQKTQTF.

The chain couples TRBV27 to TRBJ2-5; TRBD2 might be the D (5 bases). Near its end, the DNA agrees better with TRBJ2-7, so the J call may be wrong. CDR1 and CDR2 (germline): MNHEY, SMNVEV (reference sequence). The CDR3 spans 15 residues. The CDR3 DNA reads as TGTGCCAGCAGTTATGGAGCCGGGAACTCCTACGAGCAGTACTTC. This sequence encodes CASSYGAGNSYEQYF.

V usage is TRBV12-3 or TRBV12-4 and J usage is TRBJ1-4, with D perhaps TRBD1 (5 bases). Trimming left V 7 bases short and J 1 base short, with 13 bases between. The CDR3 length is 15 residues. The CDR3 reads CASTPRGGTNEKLFF. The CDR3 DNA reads TGTGCCAGCACTCCCCGGGGGGGAACTAATGAAAAACTGTTTTTT.

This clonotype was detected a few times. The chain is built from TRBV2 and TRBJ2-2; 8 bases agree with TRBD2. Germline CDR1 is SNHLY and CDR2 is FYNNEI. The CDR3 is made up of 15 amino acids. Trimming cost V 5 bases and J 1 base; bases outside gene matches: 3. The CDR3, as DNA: TGTGCCAGCAGTCCTGCGGGAGGGAACACCGGGGAGCTGTTTTTT. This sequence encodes CASSPAGGNTGELFF.

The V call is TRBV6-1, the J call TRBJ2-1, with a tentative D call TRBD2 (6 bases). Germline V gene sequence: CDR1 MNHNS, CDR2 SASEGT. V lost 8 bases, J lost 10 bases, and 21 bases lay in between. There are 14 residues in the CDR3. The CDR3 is CASHGDSGAYEQFF. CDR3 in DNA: TGTGCCAGCCACGGGGATTCGGGAGCCTACGAGCAGTTCTTC.

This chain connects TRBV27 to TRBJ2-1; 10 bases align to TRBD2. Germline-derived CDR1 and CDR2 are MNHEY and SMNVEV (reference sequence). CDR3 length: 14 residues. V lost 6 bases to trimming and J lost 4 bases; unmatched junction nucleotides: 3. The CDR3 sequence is CASSTSGNYNEQFF. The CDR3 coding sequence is TGTGCCAGCAGCACTAGCGGGAATTACAATGAGCAGTTCTTC.

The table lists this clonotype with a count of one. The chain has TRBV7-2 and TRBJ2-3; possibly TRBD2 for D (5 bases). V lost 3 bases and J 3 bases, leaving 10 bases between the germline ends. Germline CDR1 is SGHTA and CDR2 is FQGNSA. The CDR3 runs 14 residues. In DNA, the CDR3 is TGTGCCAGCAGCTTGCGAGGGAGAACAGATACGCAGTATTTT. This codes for CASSLRGRTDTQYF.

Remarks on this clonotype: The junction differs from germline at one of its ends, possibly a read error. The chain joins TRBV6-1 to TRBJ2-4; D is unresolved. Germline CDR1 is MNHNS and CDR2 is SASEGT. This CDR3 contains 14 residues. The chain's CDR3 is CAGSGRSAKDIQYF. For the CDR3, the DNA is TGTGCGGGCAGTGGGCGCTCAGCCAAAGACATCCAGTACTTC.

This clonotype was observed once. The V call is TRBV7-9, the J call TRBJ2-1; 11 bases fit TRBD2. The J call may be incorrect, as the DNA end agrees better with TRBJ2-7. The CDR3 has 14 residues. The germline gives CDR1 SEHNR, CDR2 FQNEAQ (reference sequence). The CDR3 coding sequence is TGTGCCAGCAGCCATAGCGGGAGGGCCGATGAGCAGTACTTC. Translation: CASSHSGRADEQYF.

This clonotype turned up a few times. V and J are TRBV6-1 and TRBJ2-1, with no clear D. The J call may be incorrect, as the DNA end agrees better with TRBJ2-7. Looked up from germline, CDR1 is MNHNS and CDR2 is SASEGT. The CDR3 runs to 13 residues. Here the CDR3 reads CASSEIGLREQYF. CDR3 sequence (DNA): TGTGCCAGCAGTGAAATTGGGCTCAGGGAGCAGTACTTC.

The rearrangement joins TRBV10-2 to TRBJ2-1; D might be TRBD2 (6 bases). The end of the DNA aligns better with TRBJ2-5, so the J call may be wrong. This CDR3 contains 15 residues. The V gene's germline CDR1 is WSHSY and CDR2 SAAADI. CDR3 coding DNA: TGCGCCAGCAGCGGTGACTCAGGCGGGGCAGAGACCCAGTACTTC. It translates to CASSGDSGGAETQYF.

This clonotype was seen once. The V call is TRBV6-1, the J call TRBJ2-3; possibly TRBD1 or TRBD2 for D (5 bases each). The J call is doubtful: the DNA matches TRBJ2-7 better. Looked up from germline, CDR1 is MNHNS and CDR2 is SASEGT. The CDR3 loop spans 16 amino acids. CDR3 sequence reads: CASSESGLSDKDMQYF. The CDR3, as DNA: TGTGCCAGCAGTGAATCGGGGCTAAGCGACAAAGATATGCAGTACTTC.

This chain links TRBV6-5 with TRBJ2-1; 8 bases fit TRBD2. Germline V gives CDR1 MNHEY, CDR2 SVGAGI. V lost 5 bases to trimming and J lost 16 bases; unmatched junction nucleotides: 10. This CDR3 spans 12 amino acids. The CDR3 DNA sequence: TGTGCCAGCAGTCACCCGGGACTAGTTTTCTTCTTC. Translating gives CASSHPGLVFFF.

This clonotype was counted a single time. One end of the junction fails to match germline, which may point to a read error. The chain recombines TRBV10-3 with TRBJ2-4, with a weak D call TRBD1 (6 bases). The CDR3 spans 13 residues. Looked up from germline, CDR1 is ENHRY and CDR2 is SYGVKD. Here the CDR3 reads CAWGLRAEDMQYF. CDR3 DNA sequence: TGTGCCTGGGGGCTGAGAGCGGAAGACATGCAGTACTTC.

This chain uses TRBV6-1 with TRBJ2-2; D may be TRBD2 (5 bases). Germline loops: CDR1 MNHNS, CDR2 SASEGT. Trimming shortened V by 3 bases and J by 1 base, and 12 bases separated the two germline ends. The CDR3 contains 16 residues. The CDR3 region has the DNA TGTGCCAGCAGTGAGGTCGGGGTGGTGAACACCGGGGAGCTGTTTTTT. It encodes CASSEVGVVNTGELFF.

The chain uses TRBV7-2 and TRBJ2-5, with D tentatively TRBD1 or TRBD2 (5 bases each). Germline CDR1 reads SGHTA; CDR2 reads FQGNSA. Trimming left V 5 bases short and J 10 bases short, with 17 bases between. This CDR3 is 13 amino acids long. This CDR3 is CASSAVRSGRQYF. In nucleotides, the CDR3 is TGTGCCAGCAGCGCAGTGAGGTCGGGGCGCCAGTACTTC.

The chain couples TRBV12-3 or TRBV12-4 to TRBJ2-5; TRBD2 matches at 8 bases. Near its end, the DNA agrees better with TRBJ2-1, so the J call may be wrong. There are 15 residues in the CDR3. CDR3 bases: TGTGCCAGCACCCCCTCCGGGGGGGCGGTAGAGACCCAGTTCTTC. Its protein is CASTPSGGAVETQFF.

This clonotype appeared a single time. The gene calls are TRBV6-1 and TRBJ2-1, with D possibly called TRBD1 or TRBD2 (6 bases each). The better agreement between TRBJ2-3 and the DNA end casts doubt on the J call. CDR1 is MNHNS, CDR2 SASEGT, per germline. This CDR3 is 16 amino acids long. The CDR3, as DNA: TGTGCCAGCGGGGGGTTTGGGGGCCGTTACAAAGAGACGCAGTATTTT. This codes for CASGGFGGRYKETQYF.

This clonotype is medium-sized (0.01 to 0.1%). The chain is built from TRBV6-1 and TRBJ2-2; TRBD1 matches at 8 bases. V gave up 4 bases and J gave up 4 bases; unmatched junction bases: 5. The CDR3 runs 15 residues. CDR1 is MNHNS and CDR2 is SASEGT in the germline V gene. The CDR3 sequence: CASSGGQGVTGELFF. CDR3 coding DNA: TGTGCCAGCAGTGGCGGACAGGGTGTCACCGGGGAGCTGTTTTTT.

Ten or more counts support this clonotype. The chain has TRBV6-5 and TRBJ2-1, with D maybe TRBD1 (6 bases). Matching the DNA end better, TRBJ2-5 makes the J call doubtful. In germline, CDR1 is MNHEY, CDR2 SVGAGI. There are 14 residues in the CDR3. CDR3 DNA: TGTGCCAGCAGGTGGCAGGGGACACCAGAGACCCAGTACTTC. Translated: CASRWQGTPETQYF.

The CDR3 protein is CASGPWGTDTQYF. CDR3 DNA sequence: TGTGCCAGCGGCCCCTGGGGCACAGATACGCAGTATTTT. The chain links TRBV6-1 to TRBJ2-1; D unclear. The end of the DNA fits TRBJ2-3 better, so the J call may be wrong. The CDR3 length is 13 residues. Looked up from germline, CDR1 is MNHNS and CDR2 is SASEGT.

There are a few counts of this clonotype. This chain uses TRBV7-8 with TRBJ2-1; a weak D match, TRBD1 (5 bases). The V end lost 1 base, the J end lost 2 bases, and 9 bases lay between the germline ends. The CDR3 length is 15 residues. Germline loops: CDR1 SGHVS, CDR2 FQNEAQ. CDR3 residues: CASSLGQGPYNEQFF. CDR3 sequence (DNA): TGTGCCAGCAGCTTAGGGCAGGGCCCCTACAATGAGCAGTTCTTC.